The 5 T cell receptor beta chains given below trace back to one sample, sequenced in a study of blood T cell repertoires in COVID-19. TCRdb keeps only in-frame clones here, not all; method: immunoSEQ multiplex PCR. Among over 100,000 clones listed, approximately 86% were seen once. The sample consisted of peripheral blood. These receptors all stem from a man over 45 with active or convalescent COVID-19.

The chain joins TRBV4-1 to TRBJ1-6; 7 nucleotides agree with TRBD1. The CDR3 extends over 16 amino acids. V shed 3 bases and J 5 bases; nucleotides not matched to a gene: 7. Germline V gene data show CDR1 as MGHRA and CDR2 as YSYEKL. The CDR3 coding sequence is TGCGCCAGCAGCCACGTACAGGGGAGAAATAATTCACCCCTCCACTTT. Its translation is CASSHVQGRNNSPLHF.

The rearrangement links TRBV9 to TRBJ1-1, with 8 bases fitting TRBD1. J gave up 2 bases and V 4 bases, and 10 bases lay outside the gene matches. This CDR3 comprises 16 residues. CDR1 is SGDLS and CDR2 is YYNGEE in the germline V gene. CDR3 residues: CASSPRTGLGNTEAFF. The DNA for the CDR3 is TGTGCCAGCAGCCCTAGGACAGGGTTGGGTAACACTGAAGCTTTCTTT.

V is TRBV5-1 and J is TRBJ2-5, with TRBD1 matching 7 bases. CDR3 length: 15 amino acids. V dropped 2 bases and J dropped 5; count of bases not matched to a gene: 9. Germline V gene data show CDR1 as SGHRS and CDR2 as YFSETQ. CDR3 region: CASSFQGVGEETQYF. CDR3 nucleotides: TGCGCCAGCAGCTTCCAGGGGGTCGGAGAGGAGACCCAGTACTTC.

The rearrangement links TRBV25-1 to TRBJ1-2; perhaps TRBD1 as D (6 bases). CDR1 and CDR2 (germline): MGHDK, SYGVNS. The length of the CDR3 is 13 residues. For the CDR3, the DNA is TGTGCTGCACGGGACAACGCTAACTATGGCTACACCTTC. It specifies CAARDNANYGYTF.

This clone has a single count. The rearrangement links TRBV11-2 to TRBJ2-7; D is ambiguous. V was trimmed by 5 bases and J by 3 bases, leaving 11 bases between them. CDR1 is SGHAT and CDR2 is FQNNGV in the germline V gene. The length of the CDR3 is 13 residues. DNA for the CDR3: TGTGCCAGCAGCCCCGGCCCGGGCTACGAGCAGTACTTC. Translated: CASSPGPGYEQYF.